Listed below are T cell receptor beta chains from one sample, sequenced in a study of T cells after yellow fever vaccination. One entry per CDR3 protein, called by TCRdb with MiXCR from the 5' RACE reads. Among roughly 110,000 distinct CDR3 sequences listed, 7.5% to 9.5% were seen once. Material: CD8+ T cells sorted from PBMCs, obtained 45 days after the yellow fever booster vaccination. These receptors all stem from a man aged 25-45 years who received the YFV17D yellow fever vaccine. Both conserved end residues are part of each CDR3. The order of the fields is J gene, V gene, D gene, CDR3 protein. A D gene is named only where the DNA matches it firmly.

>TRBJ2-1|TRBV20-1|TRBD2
CSARWGGPEFF
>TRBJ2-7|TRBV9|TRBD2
CASSAGGGLTYEQYF
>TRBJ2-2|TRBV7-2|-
CASSPLLPGELFF
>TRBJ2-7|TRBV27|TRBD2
CASSLFIAGGYEQYF
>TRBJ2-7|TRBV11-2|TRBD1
CASSFPDRAAYEQYF
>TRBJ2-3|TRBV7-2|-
CASHRWASDTQYF
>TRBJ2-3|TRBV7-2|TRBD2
CASSLGTSGRGTDTQYF
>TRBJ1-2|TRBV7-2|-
CASSLELGGGGYGYTF
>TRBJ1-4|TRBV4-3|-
CASSQRQELNEKLFF
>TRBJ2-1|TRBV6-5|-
CASSYSSGNNEQFF
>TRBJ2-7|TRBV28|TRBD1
CASSFFQGEYEQYF
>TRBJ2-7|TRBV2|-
CASSESPGVSSYEQYF
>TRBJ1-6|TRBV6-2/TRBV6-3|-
CASSYLGGYNSPLHF
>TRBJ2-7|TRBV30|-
CAWSPQGNEQYF
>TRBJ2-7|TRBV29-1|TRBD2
CSARTSGTYEQYF
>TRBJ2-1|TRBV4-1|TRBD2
CASSSRTSGAPEQFF
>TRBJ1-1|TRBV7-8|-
CASSFVSNTEAFF
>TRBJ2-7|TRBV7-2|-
CASSHPPGGRGAYEQYF
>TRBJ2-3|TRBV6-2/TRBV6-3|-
CASSYRPPGQSPLGTDTQYF
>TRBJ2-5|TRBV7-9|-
CASSLAGLRAGGTQYF
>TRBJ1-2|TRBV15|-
CATNNRDRDKGEYGYTF
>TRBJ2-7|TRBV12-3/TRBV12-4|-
CASSFGAYEQYF
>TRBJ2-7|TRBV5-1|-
CASSFSGPPGEQYF
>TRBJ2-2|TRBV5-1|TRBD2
CASSLGGLAGVPANTGELFF
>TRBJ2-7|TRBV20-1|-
CSARDWGADSYEQYF
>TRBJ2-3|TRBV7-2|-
CASTEGVVTDTQYF
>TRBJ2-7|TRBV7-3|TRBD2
CASSYLGDSGYEQYF